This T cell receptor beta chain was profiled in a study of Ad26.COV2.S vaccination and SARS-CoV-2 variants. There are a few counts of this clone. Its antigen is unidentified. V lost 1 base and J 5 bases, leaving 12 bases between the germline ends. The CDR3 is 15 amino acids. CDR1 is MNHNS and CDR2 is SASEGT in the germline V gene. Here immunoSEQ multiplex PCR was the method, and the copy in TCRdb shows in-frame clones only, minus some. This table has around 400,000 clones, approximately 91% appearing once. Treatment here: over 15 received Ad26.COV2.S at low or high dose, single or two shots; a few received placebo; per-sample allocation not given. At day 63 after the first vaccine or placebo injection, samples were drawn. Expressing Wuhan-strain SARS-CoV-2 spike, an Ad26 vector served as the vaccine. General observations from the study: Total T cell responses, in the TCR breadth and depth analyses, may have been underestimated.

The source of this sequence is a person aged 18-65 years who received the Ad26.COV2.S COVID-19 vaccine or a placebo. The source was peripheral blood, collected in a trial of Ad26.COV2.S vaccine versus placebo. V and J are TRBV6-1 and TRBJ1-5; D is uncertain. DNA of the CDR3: TGTGCCAGCAGTGAAGAAACACACCCTTATCAGCCCCAGCATTTT. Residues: CASSEETHPYQPQHF.